A single T cell receptor beta chain is shown here with its context. V was clipped by 0 bases and J by 6 bases, with 11 bases between them. In germline, CDR1 is MNHEY, CDR2 SVGAGI. The CDR3 is made up of 15 amino acids. These data belong to a study of blood T cell repertoires in COVID-19. Overall study context: T cells, B-cell-depleted T cells, or PBMCs provided the cDNA or gDNA that served as material.

In the original analysis: Scientists estimated how many nucleated cells there were by amplifying reference gene primers. Clones were read by immunoSEQ multiplex PCR, and TCRdb kept only the in-frame ones, dropping some. That table supplies the V and J calls and clone size; D and trimming were determined from the DNA. The data show 150,000 or so clones, with about 85% seen just once and over 2% held by the top ten. The TCR comes from a woman in her seventies with acute or convalescent COVID-19. The source material was peripheral blood. The V gene is TRBV6-5, the J gene TRBJ1-4; no clear D gene. CDR3: CASSYSEGKHEKLFF. The CDR3 nucleotides read TGTGCCAGCAGTTACTCGGAGGGAAAGCATGAAAAACTGTTTTTT.